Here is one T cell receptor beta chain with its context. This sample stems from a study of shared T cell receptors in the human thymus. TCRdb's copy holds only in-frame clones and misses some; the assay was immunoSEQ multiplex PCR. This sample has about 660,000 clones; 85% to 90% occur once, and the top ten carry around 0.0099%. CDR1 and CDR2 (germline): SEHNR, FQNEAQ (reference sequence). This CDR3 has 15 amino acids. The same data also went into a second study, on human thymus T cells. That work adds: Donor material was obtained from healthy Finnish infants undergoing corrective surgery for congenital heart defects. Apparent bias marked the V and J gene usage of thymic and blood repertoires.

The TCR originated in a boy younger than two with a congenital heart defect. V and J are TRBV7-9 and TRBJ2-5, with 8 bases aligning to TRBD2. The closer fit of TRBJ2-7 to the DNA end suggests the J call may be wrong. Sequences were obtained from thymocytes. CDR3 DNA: TGTGCCAGCAGCCCATCGGGACTAGGCCACTACGAGCAGTACTTC. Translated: CASSPSGLGHYEQYF.